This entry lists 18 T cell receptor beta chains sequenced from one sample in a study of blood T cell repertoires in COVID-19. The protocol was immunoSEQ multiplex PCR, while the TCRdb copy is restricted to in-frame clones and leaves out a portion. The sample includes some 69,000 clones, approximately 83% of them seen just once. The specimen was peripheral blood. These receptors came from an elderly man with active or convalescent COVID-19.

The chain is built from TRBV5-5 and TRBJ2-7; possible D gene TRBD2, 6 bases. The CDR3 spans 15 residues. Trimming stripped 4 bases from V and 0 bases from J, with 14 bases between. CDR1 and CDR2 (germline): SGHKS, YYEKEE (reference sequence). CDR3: CASSPGLTSSYEQYF. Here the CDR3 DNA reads TGTGCCAGCAGCCCGGGACTGACAAGCTCCTACGAGCAGTACTTC.

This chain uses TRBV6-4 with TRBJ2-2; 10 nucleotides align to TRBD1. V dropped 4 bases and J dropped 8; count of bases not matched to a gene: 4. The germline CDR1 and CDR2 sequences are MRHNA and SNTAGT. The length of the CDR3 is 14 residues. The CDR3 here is CASSGQGASGELFF. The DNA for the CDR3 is TGTGCCAGCAGTGGACAGGGGGCGAGTGGGGAGCTGTTTTTT.

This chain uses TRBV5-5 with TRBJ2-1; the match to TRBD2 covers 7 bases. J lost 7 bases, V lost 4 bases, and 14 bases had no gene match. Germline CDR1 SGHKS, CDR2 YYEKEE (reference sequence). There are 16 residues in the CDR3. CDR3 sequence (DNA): TGTGCCAGCAGCCTCTTCTTCGCGGGAGTGGAAAATGAGCAGTTCTTC. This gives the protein CASSLFFAGVENEQFF. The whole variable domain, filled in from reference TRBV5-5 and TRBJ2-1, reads DAGVTQSPTHLIKTRGQQVTLRCSPISGHKSVSWYQQVLGQGPQFIFQYYEKEERGRGNFPDRFSARQFPNYSSELNVNALLLGDSALYLCASSLFFAGVENEQFFGPGTRLTVL.

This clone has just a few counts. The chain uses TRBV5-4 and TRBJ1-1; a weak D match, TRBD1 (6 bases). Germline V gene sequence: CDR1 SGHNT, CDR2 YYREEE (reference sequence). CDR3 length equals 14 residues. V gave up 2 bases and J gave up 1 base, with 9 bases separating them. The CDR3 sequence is CASSLGGRNTEAFF. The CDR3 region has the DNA TGTGCCAGCAGCTTAGGGGGTCGGAACACTGAAGCTTTCTTT.

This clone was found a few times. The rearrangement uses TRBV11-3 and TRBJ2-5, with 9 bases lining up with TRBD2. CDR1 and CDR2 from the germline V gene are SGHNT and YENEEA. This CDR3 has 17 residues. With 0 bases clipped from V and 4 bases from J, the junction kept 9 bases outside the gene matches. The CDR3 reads CASSLDSGSGGGETQYF. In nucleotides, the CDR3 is TGTGCCAGCAGCTTAGATAGCGGTAGCGGGGGCGGAGAGACCCAGTACTTC. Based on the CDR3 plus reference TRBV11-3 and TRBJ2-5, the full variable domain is EAGVVQSPRYKIIEKKQPVAFWCNPISGHNTLYWYLQNLGQGPELLIRYENEEAVDDSQLPKDRFSAERLKGVDSTLKIQPAELGDSAVYLCASSLDSGSGGGETQYFGPGTRLLVL.

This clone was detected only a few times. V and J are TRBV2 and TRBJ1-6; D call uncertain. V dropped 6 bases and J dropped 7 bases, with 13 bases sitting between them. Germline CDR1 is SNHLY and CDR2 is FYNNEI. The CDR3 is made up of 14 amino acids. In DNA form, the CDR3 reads TGTGCCAGCAGGCCCCGAGGAGGAAATTCACCCCTCCACTTT. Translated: CASRPRGGNSPLHF.

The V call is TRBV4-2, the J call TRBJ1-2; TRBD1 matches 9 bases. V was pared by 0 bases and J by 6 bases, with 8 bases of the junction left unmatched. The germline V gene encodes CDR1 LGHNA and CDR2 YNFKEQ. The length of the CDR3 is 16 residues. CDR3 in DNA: TGTGCCAGCAGCCAAGAAAGATTCAGGACAGGGGATGGCTACACCTTC. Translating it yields CASSQERFRTGDGYTF.

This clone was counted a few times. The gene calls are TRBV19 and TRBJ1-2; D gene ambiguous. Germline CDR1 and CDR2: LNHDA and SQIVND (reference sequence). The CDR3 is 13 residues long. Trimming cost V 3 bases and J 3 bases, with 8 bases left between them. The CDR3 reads CASSIPPDYGYTF. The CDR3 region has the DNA TGTGCCAGTAGTATCCCTCCGGACTATGGCTACACCTTC.

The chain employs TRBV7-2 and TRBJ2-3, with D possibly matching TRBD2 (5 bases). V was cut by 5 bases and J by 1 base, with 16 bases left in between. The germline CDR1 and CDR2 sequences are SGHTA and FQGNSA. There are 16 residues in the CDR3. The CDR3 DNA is TGTGCCAGCAGCGCCCCCTTAGCGCTGGGCACAGATACGCAGTATTTT. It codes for CASSAPLALGTDTQYF.

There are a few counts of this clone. CDR3: CASSSLKKGQPNSPLHF. The CDR3 nucleotides are TGTGCCAGCAGCAGCTTAAAAAAGGGACAACCTAATTCACCCCTCCACTTT. V usage is TRBV11-2 and J usage is TRBJ1-6, with D possibly being TRBD1 (6 bases). V dropped 5 bases and J dropped 6 bases, with 20 bases sitting between them. Germline V gene data show CDR1 as SGHAT and CDR2 as FQNNGV. This CDR3 contains 17 residues.

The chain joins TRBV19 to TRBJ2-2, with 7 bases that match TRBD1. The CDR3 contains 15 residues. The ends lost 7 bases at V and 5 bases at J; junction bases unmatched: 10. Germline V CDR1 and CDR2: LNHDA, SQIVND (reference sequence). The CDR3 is CASTLTGSGTGELFF. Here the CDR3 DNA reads TGTGCCAGTACCCTGACAGGGTCAGGAACCGGGGAGCTGTTTTTT.

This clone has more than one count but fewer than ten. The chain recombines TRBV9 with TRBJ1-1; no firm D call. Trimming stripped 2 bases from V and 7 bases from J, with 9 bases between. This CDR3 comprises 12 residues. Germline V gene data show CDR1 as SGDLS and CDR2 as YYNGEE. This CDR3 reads CASSVGIGEAFF. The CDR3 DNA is TGTGCCAGCAGCGTCGGGATTGGTGAAGCTTTCTTT.

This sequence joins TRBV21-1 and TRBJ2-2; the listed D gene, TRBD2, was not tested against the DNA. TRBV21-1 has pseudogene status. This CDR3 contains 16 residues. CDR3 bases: TGTGCCAGCAGCAAAACACTAGCGAAGAACACCGGGGAGCTGTTTTTT. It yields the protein CASSKTLAKNTGELFF.

CDR3 sequence reads: CASSSYRGPNVEQYF. The CDR3 nucleotides are TGTGCCAGCAGCTCCTACAGGGGGCCCAATGTGGAGCAGTACTTC. This chain joins TRBV7-2 and TRBJ2-7; 9 bases line up with TRBD1. The CDR3 spans 15 residues. The germline gives CDR1 SGHTA, CDR2 FQGNSA. Trimming at V came to 4 bases and at J to 7 bases, leaving 11 bases not matched to a gene.

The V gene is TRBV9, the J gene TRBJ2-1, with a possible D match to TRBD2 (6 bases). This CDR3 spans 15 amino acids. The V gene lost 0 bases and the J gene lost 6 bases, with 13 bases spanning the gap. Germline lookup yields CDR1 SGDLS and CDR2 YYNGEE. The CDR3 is CASSVEPSSANEQFF. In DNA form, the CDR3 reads TGTGCCAGCAGCGTAGAACCATCTAGCGCCAATGAGCAGTTCTTC.

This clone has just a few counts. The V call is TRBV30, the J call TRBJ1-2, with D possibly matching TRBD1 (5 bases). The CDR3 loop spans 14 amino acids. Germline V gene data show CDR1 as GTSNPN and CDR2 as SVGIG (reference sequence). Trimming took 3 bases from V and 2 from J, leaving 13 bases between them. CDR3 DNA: TGTGCCTGGAGACTCATGGGGCGCAACTATGGCTACACCTTC. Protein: CAWRLMGRNYGYTF.

The CDR3 coding sequence is TGTGCCAGCGGGGCCCACGACGGGCAGTACTTC. Encoded protein: CASGAHDGQYF. The gene calls are TRBV11-2 and TRBJ2-7; TRBD1 might be the D (5 bases). The CDR3 has 11 residues. CDR1 is SGHAT, CDR2 FQNNGV, per germline. Trimming pared 8 bases from V and 9 bases from J, leaving 14 bases between. The entire variable domain, with the rest obtained from reference TRBV11-2 and TRBJ2-7, is as follows: EAGVAQSPRYKIIEKRQSVAFWCNPISGHATLYWYQQILGQGPKLLIQFQNNGVVDDSQLPKDRFSAERLKGVDSTLKIQPAKLEDSAVYLCASGAHDGQYFGPGTRLTVT.

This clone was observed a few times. Written as DNA, the CDR3 is TGTGCCAGCAGACCATCCTCATGGACAGGGGAGGCCTATGGCTACACCTTC. This translates into CASRPSSWTGEAYGYTF. The chain links TRBV7-8 to TRBJ1-2; 9 bases align to TRBD1. With V trimmed by 6 bases and J by 4 bases, 15 bases remained unmatched. Germline CDR1 and CDR2: SGHVS and FQNEAQ. The CDR3 has 17 residues. The whole variable domain, filled in from reference TRBV7-8 and TRBJ1-2, reads GAGVSQSPRYKVAKRGQDVALRCDPISGHVSLFWYQQALGQGPEFLTYFQNEAQLDKSGLPSDRFFAERPEGSVSTLKIQRTQQEDSAVYLCASRPSSWTGEAYGYTFGSGTRLTVV.